This T cell receptor beta chain emerged from a study of high-grade serous ovarian cancer treatment subgroups. Across the whole study: Each sample yielded on average about 7,000 unique TCR beta rearrangements from 12,000 to 15,000 reads.

Libraries were prepared by immunoSEQ multiplex PCR; TCRdb keeps only in-frame clonotypes and omits some of them. The top ten hold 5.5% of the sample, which has approximately 4,000 clones, about 72% seen once. Trimming shortened V by 6 bases and J by 1 base, and 8 bases separated the two germline ends. This CDR3 region has 12 residues. Germline CDR1 reads SQVTM; CDR2 reads ANQGSEA. Concerning this clone itself: Its antigen remains unknown.

Tumor tissue was taken before any definitive surgery or chemotherapy was given. Findings and limits, study-wide: Clonal relatedness tracked neoantigen level, and by trend copy number and mutation load.

The receptor's source is a human donor with high-grade serous ovarian cancer. Sequences were obtained from tumor tissue. The rearrangement joins TRBV29-1 to TRBJ2-3, with D hard to call. The CDR3 sequence: CSVDEGTDTQYF. CDR3 coding DNA: TGCAGCGTGGATGAGGGCACAGATACGCAGTATTTT.